This T cell receptor beta chain comes out of a study of shared clonotypes between healthy human individuals. Researchers partitioned CD4+ cells into CD45RA+ naive and CD45RA-negative memory subsets. Libraries were prepared by immunoSEQ multiplex PCR; TCRdb keeps only in-frame clonotypes and omits some of them. The sample carries about 2.4 million clones, 93% recorded once. The germline CDR1 and CDR2 sequences are MDHEN and SYDVKM. Losses at the gene ends were 2 bases for V and 4 bases for J; bases not matched to a gene: 8. CDR3 length equals 16 residues. This clone was detected only a few times. The antigen remains unidentified. Findings and limits, study-wide: It was the non-shared clonotypes that had lower generation probabilities than clonotypes shared by all four donors.

Sequencing was performed on naive CD4+ T cells from PBMCs. Sample subset: CD45RA+ positively selected. The V gene is TRBV28, the J gene TRBJ1-5; 7 bases map to TRBD1. This TCR was sampled from a man younger than 30 in good health. Some clones in this sample may be carry-over from other donors' samples. The CDR3 DNA reads TGTGCCAGCAGTTTAGCCGACAGGGCAGTGAATCAGCCCCAGCATTTT. Amino acids: CASSLADRAVNQPQHF.